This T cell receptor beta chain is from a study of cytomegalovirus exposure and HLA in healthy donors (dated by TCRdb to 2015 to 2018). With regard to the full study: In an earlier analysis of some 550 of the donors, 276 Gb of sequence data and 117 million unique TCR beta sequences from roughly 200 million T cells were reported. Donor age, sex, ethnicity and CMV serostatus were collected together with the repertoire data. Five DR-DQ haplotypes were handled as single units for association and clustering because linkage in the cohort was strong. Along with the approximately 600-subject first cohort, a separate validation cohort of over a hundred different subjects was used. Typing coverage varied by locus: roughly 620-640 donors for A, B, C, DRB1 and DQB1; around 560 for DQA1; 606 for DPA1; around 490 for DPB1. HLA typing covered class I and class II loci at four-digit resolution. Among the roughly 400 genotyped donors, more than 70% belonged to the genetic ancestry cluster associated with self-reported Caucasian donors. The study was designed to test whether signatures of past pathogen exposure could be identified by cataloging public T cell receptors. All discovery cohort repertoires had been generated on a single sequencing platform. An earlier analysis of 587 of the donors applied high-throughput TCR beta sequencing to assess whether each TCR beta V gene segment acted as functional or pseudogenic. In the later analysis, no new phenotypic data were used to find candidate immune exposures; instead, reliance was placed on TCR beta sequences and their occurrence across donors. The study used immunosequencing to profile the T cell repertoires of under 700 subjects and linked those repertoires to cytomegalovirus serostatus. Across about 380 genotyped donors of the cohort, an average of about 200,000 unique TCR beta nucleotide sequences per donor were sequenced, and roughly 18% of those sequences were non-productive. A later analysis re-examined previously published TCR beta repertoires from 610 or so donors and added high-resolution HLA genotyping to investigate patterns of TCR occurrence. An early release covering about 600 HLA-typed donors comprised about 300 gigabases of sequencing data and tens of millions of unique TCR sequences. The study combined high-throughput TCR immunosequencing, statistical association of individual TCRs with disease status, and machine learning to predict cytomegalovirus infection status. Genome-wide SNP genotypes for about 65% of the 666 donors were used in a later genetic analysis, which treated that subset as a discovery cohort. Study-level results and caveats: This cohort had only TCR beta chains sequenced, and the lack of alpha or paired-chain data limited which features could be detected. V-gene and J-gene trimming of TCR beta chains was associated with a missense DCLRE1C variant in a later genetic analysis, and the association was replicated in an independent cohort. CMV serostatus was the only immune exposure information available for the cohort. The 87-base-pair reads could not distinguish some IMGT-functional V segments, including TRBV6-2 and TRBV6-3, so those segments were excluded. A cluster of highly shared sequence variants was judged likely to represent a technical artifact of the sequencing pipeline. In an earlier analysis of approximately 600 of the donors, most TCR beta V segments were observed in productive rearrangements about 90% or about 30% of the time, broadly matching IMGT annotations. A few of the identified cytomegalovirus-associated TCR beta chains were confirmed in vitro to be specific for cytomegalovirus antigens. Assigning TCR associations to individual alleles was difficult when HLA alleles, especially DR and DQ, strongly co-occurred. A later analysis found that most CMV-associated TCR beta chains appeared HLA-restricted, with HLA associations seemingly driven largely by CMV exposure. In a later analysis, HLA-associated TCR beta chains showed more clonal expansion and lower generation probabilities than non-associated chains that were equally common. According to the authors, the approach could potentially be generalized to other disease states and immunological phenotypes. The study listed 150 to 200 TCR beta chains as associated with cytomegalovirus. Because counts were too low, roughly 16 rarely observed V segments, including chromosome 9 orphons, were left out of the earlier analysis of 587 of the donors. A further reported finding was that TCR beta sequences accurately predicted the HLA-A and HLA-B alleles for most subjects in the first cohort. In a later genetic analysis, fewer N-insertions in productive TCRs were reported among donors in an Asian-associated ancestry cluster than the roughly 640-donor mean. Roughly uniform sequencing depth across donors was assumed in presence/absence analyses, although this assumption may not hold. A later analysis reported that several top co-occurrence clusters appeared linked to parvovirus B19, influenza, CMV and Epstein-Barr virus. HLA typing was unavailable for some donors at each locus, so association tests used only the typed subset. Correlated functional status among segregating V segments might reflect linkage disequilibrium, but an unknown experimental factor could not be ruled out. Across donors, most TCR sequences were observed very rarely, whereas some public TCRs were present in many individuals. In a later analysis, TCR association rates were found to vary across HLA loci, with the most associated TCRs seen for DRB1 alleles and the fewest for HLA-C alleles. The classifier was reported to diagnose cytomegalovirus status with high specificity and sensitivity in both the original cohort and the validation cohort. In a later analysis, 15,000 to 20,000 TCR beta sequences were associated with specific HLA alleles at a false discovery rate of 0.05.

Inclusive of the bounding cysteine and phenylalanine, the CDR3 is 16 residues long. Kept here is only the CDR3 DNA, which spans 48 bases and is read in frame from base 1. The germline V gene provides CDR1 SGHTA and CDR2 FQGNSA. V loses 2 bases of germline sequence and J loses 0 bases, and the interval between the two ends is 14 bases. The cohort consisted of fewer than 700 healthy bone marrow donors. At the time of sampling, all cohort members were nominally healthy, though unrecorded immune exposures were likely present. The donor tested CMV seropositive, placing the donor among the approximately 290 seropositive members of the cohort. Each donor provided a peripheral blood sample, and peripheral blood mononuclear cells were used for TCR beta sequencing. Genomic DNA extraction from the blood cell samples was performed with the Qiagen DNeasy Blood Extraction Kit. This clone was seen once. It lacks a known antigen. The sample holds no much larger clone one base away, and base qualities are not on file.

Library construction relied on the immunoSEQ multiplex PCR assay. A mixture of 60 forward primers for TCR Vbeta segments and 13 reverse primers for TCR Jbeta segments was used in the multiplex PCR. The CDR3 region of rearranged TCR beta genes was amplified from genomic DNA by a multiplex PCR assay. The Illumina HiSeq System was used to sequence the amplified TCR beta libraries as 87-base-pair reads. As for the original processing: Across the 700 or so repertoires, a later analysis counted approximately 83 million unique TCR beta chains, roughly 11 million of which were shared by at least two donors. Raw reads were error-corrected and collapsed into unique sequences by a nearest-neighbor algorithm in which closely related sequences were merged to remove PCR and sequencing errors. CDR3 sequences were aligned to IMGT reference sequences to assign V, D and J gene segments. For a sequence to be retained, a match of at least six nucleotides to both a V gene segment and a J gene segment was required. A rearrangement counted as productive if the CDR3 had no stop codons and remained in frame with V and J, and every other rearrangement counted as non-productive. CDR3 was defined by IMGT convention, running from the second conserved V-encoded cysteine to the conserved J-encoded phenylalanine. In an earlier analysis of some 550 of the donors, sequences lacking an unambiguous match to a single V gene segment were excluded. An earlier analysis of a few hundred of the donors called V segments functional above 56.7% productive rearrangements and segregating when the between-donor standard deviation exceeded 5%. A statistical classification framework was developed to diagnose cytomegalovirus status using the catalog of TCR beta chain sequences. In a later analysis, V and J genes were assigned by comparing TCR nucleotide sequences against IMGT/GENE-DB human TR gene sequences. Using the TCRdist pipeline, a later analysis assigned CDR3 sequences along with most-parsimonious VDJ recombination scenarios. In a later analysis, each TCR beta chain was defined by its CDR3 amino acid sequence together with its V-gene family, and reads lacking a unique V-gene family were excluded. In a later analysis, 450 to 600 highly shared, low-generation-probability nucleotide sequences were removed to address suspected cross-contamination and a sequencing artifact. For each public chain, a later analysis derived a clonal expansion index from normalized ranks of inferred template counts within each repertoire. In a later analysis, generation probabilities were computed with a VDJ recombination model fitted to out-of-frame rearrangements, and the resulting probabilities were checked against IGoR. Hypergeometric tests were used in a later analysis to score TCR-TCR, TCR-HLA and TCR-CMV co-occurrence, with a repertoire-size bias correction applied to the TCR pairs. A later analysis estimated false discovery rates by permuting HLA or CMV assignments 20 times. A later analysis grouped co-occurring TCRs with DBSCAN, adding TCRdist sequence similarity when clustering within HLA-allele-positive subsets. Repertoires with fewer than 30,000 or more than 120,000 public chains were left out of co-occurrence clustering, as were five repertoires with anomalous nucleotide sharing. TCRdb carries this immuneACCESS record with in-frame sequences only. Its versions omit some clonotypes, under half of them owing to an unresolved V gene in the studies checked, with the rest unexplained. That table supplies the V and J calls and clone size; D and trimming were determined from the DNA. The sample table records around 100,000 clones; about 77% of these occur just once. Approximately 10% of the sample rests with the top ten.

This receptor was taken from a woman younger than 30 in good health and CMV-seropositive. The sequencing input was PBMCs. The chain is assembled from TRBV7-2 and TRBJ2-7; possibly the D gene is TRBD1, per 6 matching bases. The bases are TGTGCCAGCAGCTTAAAATCCGGGACATTCTCCTACGAGCAGTACTTC. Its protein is CASSLKSGTFSYEQYF.